Here is one TCR beta chain with its context. The data were obtained in a study of spatial heterogeneity in lung cancer. Across the study: On average, each unique TCR and UMI combination appeared more than ten times in raw reads.

TCRdb processed the 5' RACE reads anew with MiXCR; each CDR3 protein has one entry. Among 95,000 to 130,000 distinct CDR3 sequences listed, over 9% were seen once. Documented time point: blood at routine non-recurrence follow-up after resection. Unsorted whole RNA samples from tumor, nontumor lung or frozen PBMC were sequenced. This clonotype was obtained from a male donor with early-stage non-small cell lung cancer. Here the sequenced sample was PBMCs, taken at follow-up.

The CDR3 nucleotides read TGCGCCAGCAGCTTCCAGGCGACAGGGGGCTCTGGAAACACCATATATTTT. This gives the protein CASSFQATGGSGNTIYF. This chain connects TRBV5-1 to TRBJ1-3; 9 bases map to TRBD1. This CDR3 is 17 amino acids long. Trimming took 2 bases from V and 0 from J; bases not matched to a gene: 6. CDR1 is SGHRS and CDR2 is YFSETQ in the germline V gene.